This T cell receptor (beta chain) was captured by sequencing in a study of control samples from healthy donors and cancer patients (dated by TCRdb to about 2020). The CDR3 spans 18 residues, from the cysteine through the phenylalanine. Of all the DNA, just the CDR3 is kept, 54 bases in frame from base 1. CDR1 is given as MNHNS and CDR2 as SASEGT, both from the germline V gene. V loses 4 bases at its end and J loses 1 base; junction bases beyond the gene matches: 10. Receptor libraries were prepared by the immunoSEQ multiplex PCR assay. TCRdb holds this immuneACCESS table with in-frame rearrangements only. Some clones are missing; in checked studies, unresolved V genes explain under half, and the rest has no known cause. A total of around 53,000 clones appear in this sample, 80% to 90% of them only once. About 2.8% of the sample is in the top ten clones. In regard to this clone: Its antigen is still unknown. No clone much larger than this one lies a single base away; base qualities are absent.

Sequencing was done on a sample of PBMCs. The TCR comes from a woman between 50 and 59 years old with lung cancer. Recombination joined TRBV6-1 with TRBJ2-4; TRBD1 agrees with 10 junctional bases. DNA sequence: TGTGCCAGCAGTGTGAATACCGGGACAGGGGCCGCCAAAAACATTCAGTACTTC. Translated, it reads CASSVNTGTGAAKNIQYF.